This T cell receptor (beta chain) was recorded in a study of CD8 T cells in Susac syndrome. Study conclusions and caveats: CD8+ clonal expansion in Susac was maximal in TEMRA cells and in active patients.

Random hexamers were used to reverse transcribe roughly 0.5 to 1 ug of RNA. TCRdb passed the immunoSEQ multiplex PCR reads through MiXCR, listing each CDR3 protein once. The data contain around 100,000 distinct CDR3 sequences, around 95% of them singletons. Sequencing of TCR beta was performed on blood CD8+ T cells and on blood CD4+ T cells. For this clonotype: Its antigen is undetermined.

The sample comprised CD8+ T cells from PBMCs. The TCR comes from a human donor with Susac syndrome.

Written as DNA, the CDR3 is TGCAGCGTTGACGTGGGGACAGGGGGATCTAGCGGGACTACAGATACGCAGTATTTT. This encodes CSVDVGTGGSSGTTDTQYF. This chain joins TRBV29-1 and TRBJ2-3; the match to TRBD1 covers 11 bases. The CDR3 runs 19 residues. The J segment lost 3 bases and the V segment lost 3 bases, leaving 17 bases of the junction unmatched. Looked up from germline, CDR1 is SQVTM and CDR2 is ANQGSEA.